Each of the 30 T cell receptor beta chains below was sequenced from the same sample in a study of blood T cells in healthy people across ages. Through a sample-barcoded 5' primer and a J-beta primer mix, a second PCR was run for roughly 7 to 11 cycles. From the 5' RACE reads, TCRdb called clonotypes with MiXCR, one entry per CDR3 protein. The repertoire holds around 1.7 million distinct CDR3 sequences, with 28% as singletons. Specimen: blood. These receptors all stem from a young woman in good health.

This chain links TRBV5-6 with TRBJ2-1; D is ambiguous. Trimming shortened V by 1 base and J by 0 bases, and 11 bases separated the two germline ends. The germline CDR1 and CDR2 sequences are SGHDT and YYEEEE. This CDR3 contains 16 residues. CDR3 DNA sequence: TGTGCCAGCAGCTTGCTTCCACAAAGCTCCTACAATGAGCAGTTCTTC. Its translation is CASSLLPQSSYNEQFF.

The chain carries TRBV6-5 and TRBJ1-1; D unclear. The CDR3 spans 14 residues. Trimming left V 5 bases short and J 4 bases short, with 14 bases between. The germline V gene has CDR1 MNHEY and CDR2 SVGAGI. CDR3 sequence: CASSRARAGTEAFF. The CDR3 DNA reads as TGTGCCAGCAGTAGAGCTAGGGCTGGCACTGAAGCTTTCTTT.

The chain joins TRBV12-3 or TRBV12-4 to TRBJ2-5; TRBD2 aligns across 8 bases. The CDR3 covers 15 residues. Trimming took 5 bases from V and 5 from J; bases not matched to a gene: 10. CDR3 sequence: CASSLSGSWGETQYF. CDR3 nucleotide sequence: TGTGCCAGCAGTCTAAGCGGGAGTTGGGGGGAGACCCAGTACTTC.

This clonotype was seen more than once but under ten times. This chain links TRBV11-3 with TRBJ1-2, with 7 bases matching TRBD1. The CDR3 sequence is 18 residues long. The germline CDR1 and CDR2 sequences are SGHNT and YENEEA. Unmatched junction bases numbered 13, after V lost 3 bases and J lost 0 bases. This CDR3 is CASSLRTKDRNSNYGYTF. Written as DNA, the CDR3 is TGTGCCAGCAGCTTGCGGACTAAGGACAGGAACTCTAACTATGGCTACACCTTC.

The chain joins TRBV3-1 to TRBJ2-1; TRBD2 is a possible D gene (6 bases). Between the trimmed V and J ends, which lost 8 bases and 6 bases, there was a span of 14 bases. This CDR3 contains 13 residues. From germline, CDR1 is LGHDT and CDR2 YNNKEL (reference sequence). The CDR3 region is CASARGGFNEQFF. The DNA of the CDR3 is TGTGCCAGCGCCCGGGGAGGATTCAATGAGCAGTTCTTC.

The chain uses TRBV15 and TRBJ2-6; 8 bases fit TRBD1. The CDR3 is 16 residues long. Germline-derived CDR1 and CDR2 are LNHNV and YYDKDF (reference sequence). V lost 8 bases to trimming and J lost 2 bases; unmatched junction nucleotides: 8. CDR3: CATGQGIVAGANVLTF. CDR3 sequence (DNA): TGTGCCACCGGACAGGGTATAGTAGCTGGGGCCAACGTCCTGACTTTC.

Worth noting for this clonotype: This may be a read error, as it is one base from a much larger clone. The chain combines TRBV28 with TRBJ2-7, with D maybe TRBD1 (5 bases). The CDR3 sequence is 12 residues long. Trimming cost V 8 bases and J 6 bases, with 14 bases left between them. The germline CDR1 and CDR2 sequences are MDHEN and SYDVKM. The CDR3 region is CASSRVETEQYF. In nucleotides, the CDR3 is TGTGCCAGCTCCAGGGTGGAAACCGAGCAGTACTTC.

The chain has TRBV28 and TRBJ2-7; 9 bases fit TRBD2. This CDR3 is 15 amino acids long. CDR1 and CDR2 from the germline V gene are MDHEN and SYDVKM. V was pared by 5 bases and J by 4 bases, with 9 bases of the junction left unmatched. For the CDR3, the DNA is TGTGCCAGCAGTCTGCATAGCGGGAGTCGGTACGAGCAGTACTTC. This encodes CASSLHSGSRYEQYF.

This clonotype was observed at least ten times. The genes are TRBV2 and TRBJ2-6; D perhaps matches TRBD1 (5 bases). The CDR3 loop spans 13 amino acids. V gave up 9 bases and J gave up 0 bases, with 6 bases separating them. The germline V gene has CDR1 SNHLY and CDR2 FYNNEI. Written as DNA, the CDR3 is TGTGCCAGAGACAGCTCTGGGGCCAACGTCCTGACTTTC. Its protein is CARDSSGANVLTF.

V gene TRBV5-1 combines with J gene TRBJ2-1; TRBD2 matches at 9 bases. The J call may be in error: the DNA end matches TRBJ2-7 better. The CDR3 contains 16 residues. From germline, CDR1 is SGHRS and CDR2 YFSETQ. CDR3 nucleotide sequence: TGCGCCAGCAGCTTCCTAGCGGGGAGCTCCTACAATGAGCAGTACTTC. Its protein is CASSFLAGSSYNEQYF.

This sequence joins TRBV28 and TRBJ1-5, with D uncertain. V was clipped by 4 bases and J by 2 bases, with 18 bases between them. CDR3 length: 17 residues. Germline V gene sequence: CDR1 MDHEN, CDR2 SYDVKM. CDR3 sequence (DNA): TGTGCCAGCAGTTCGAACCTTGCTGCCTTGGGCAATCAGCCCCAGCATTTT. It translates to CASSSNLAALGNQPQHF. Drawing the rest from reference TRBV28 and TRBJ1-5, the complete variable domain is DVKVTQSSRYLVKRTGEKVFLECVQDMDHENMFWYRQDPGLGLRLIYFSYDVKMKEKGDIPEGYSVSREKKERFSLILESASTNQTSMYLCASSSNLAALGNQPQHFGDGTRLSIL.

This clonotype was found many times. An end of the junction does not agree with germline; a read error may underlie this. This rearrangement joins TRBV5-1 to TRBJ2-5; 8 bases match TRBD2. Germline CDR1 SGHRS, CDR2 YFSETQ. The CDR3 contains 14 residues. The CDR3 nucleotides are TGTGCCAGCAGTTCAACGGGGGGGCGTGAGACCCAGTACTTC. It yields the protein CASSSTGGRETQYF.

This clonotype occurred many times. The V and J genes are TRBV7-2 and TRBJ2-5; 7 bases map to TRBD2. Germline values: CDR1 SGHTA, CDR2 FQGNSA. There are 14 residues in the CDR3. V gave up 5 bases and J gave up 5 bases; unmatched junction bases: 8. DNA for the CDR3: TGTGCCAGCAGCCCAACCCTAGCGGCGGAGACCCAGTACTTC. The encoded protein is CASSPTLAAETQYF.

This chain connects TRBV7-9 to TRBJ1-1, with a weak D call TRBD1 (6 bases). The CDR3 sequence is 14 residues long. Trimming cost V 2 bases and J 10 bases, with 17 bases left between them. The germline gives CDR1 SEHNR, CDR2 FQNEAQ (reference sequence). The CDR3: CASSLTGTPTSAFF. For the CDR3, the DNA is TGTGCCAGCAGCTTAACTGGGACACCCACGTCAGCTTTCTTT. The full variable domain, with the rest looked up from reference TRBV7-9 and TRBJ1-1, is DTGVSQNPRHKITKRGQNVTFRCDPISEHNRLYWYRQTLGQGPEFLTYFQNEAQLEKSRLLSDRFSAERPKGSFSTLEIQRTEQGDSAMYLCASSLTGTPTSAFFGQGTRLTVV.

The chain has TRBV7-2 and TRBJ1-4; D is perhaps TRBD1 (6 bases). Germline-derived CDR1 and CDR2 are SGHTA and FQGNSA. This CDR3 comprises 16 residues. Trimming cost V 1 base and J 2 bases, with 11 bases left between them. CDR3 bases: TGTGCCAGCAGCTTAGTTGGGGGCGCGACTAATGAAAAACTGTTTTTT. This translates into CASSLVGGATNEKLFF.

This clonotype turned up a few times. J is TRBJ1-2 and V is TRBV18; the D gene is possibly TRBD1 (5 bases). Germline values: CDR1 KGHSH, CDR2 LQKENI. Deletions cut 0 bases from V and 1 base from J, with 15 bases between. The CDR3 has 17 residues. This CDR3 is CASSPPGRADNNYGYTF. CDR3 nucleotides: TGTGCCAGCTCACCACCGGGCAGGGCCGATAATAACTATGGCTACACCTTC. The full variable domain, with the rest looked up from reference TRBV18 and TRBJ1-2, is NAGVMQNPRHLVRRRGQEARLRCSPMKGHSHVYWYRQLPEEGLKFMVYLQKENIIDESGMPKERFSAEFPKEGPSILRIQQVVRGDSAAYFCASSPPGRADNNYGYTFGSGTRLTVV.

This clonotype was found a few times. This sequence joins TRBV7-2 and TRBJ2-7, with 7 bases aligning to TRBD1. The CDR3 loop spans 15 amino acids. Germline trimming cut 5 bases from V and 0 bases from J; bases unmatched to any gene: 7. CDR1 is SGHTA and CDR2 is FQGNSA in the germline V gene. In DNA form, the CDR3 reads TGTGCCAGCAGCCAGACGGGGACAGTCTCCTACGAGCAGTACTTC. Its translation: CASSQTGTVSYEQYF.

This clonotype came up many times. The J gene is TRBJ2-5, the V gene TRBV9; 7 bases agree with TRBD2. Germline lookup yields CDR1 SGDLS and CDR2 YYNGEE. There are 15 residues in the CDR3. Trimming removed 0 bases from V and 2 bases from J; junction bases left unmatched: 4. Written as DNA, the CDR3 is TGTGCCAGCAGCGTAGGGGTGGGAGGGCAAGAGACCCAGTACTTC. Translating gives CASSVGVGGQETQYF.

This clonotype has just a few counts. The chain is built from TRBV9 and TRBJ2-5; a possible D gene is TRBD1 (6 bases). The better agreement between TRBJ2-7 and the DNA end casts doubt on the J call. The germline gives CDR1 SGDLS, CDR2 YYNGEE. This CDR3 spans 14 amino acids. This CDR3 is CASSVGDMTYEQYF. In DNA form, the CDR3 reads TGTGCCAGCAGCGTAGGGGACATGACCTACGAGCAGTACTTC.

This clonotype has just a few counts. This sequence joins TRBV12-3 or TRBV12-4 and TRBJ2-1; no clear D gene. V lost 3 bases and J lost 1, with 10 bases in between. There are 15 residues in the CDR3. In nucleotides, the CDR3 is TGTGCCAGCAGTTTTCTAGGGCCTTCCTACAATGAGCAGTTCTTC. Protein product: CASSFLGPSYNEQFF.

The V and J genes are TRBV20-1 and TRBJ2-1; D not certain. The CDR3 loop spans 11 amino acids. Germline V gene lookup returns CDR1 DFQATT and CDR2 SNEGSKA (reference sequence). V dropped 0 bases and J dropped 10 bases, with 7 bases sitting between them. The CDR3 loop reads CSARDPPEQFF. Here the CDR3 DNA reads TGCAGTGCTAGAGATCCCCCCGAGCAGTTCTTC.

The V call is TRBV10-3, the J call TRBJ1-2, with D unresolved. The V gene's germline CDR1 is ENHRY and CDR2 SYGVKD. The CDR3 is 12 amino acids. The ends were cut back, 3 bases at V and 7 bases at J, with 9 bases in the middle. For the CDR3, the DNA is TGTGCCATCAGTGATGGGGTCCGTGGCTACACCTTC. As protein: CAISDGVRGYTF.

Regarding this clonotype: A much larger clone differs by one base, so this may be a read error. The J gene is TRBJ2-1, the V gene TRBV7-6; 16 bases align to TRBD2. This CDR3 is built from 17 residues. CDR1 is SGHVS, CDR2 FNYEAQ, per germline. The V segment lost 1 base and the J segment 13 bases; nucleotides outside the gene matches: 10. CDR3 bases: TGTGCCAGCAGCTTAGGGGTCCCGGGACTAGCGGGGGGGTCTCAGTTCTTC. Amino acid sequence: CASSLGVPGLAGGSQFF.

This clonotype came up a few times. The J gene is TRBJ2-5, the V gene TRBV19; D not resolved. The germline V and J ends were trimmed by 1 base and 2 bases, with 8 bases remaining between them. Germline CDR1 LNHDA, CDR2 SQIVND (reference sequence). The CDR3 has 14 residues. The CDR3 sequence is CASSIGLRQETQYF. The CDR3 nucleotides read TGTGCCAGTAGTATAGGACTTCGACAAGAGACCCAGTACTTC.

This sequence joins TRBV25-1 and TRBJ2-1; D might be TRBD1 or TRBD2, each matching 7 bases. Per the germline V gene, CDR1 is MGHDK and CDR2 is SYGVNS. The CDR3 sequence is 18 residues long. Trimming stripped 2 bases from V and 8 bases from J, with 25 bases between. In DNA, the CDR3 is TGTGCCAGCAGTGAACCTACTGAGGGGGAGGGGGCTGGGGATGAGCAGTTCTTC. It encodes CASSEPTEGEGAGDEQFF.

The J gene is TRBJ2-3, the V gene TRBV6-6, with D hard to call. The germline CDR1 and CDR2 sequences are MNHNY and SVGAGI (reference sequence). There are 13 residues in the CDR3. V was cut by 0 bases and J by 4 bases, with 5 bases left in between. The CDR3 here is CASSYSNADTQYF. The CDR3 nucleotides read TGTGCCAGCAGTTACTCGAACGCAGATACGCAGTATTTT.

This chain connects TRBV7-8 to TRBJ2-5; TRBD2 matches at 9 bases. The CDR3 has 17 residues. V lost 4 bases, J lost 2 bases, and 11 bases stayed unmatched. Germline V gene data show CDR1 as SGHVS and CDR2 as FQNEAQ. CDR3 sequence reads: CASSYTGASGIQETQYF. In nucleotides, the CDR3 is TGTGCCAGCAGCTACACGGGGGCTAGCGGGATTCAAGAGACCCAGTACTTC.

In DNA form, the CDR3 reads TGTGCCACCAGTGATTTGCAAAACCCCGGGGAGCTGTTTTTT. This translates into CATSDLQNPGELFF. This sequence joins TRBV24-1 and TRBJ2-2; the D is unclear. Germline V gene sequence: CDR1 KGHDR, CDR2 SFDVKD. Trimming shortened V by 0 bases and J by 6 bases, and 7 bases separated the two germline ends. There are 14 residues in the CDR3.

About this clonotype itself: A read error may explain this, as a much larger clone is one base away. The V and J genes are TRBV12-3 or TRBV12-4 and TRBJ1-2; the match to TRBD1 covers 7 bases. V shed 4 bases, J shed 4 bases, and the junction held 6 bases outside the gene matches. CDR3 length equals 14 residues. The CDR3 protein is CASSYPGQIYGYTF. The CDR3 DNA is TGTGCCAGCAGTTACCCGGGACAGATCTATGGCTACACCTTC.

Only a few counts were recorded for this clonotype. The rearrangement links TRBV12-3 or TRBV12-4 to TRBJ1-4; the D gene is possibly TRBD1 (6 bases). V gave up 4 bases and J gave up 2 bases, with 17 bases separating them. The CDR3 has 17 amino acids. CDR3 protein: CASSSTKQGRTNEKLFF. As DNA, the CDR3 is TGTGCCAGCAGTTCCACAAAACAGGGAAGGACTAATGAAAAACTGTTTTTT.